Below are 28 T cell receptor beta chains sequenced from a single sample in a study of breast tumors, draining lymph nodes, adjacent tissues. Samples came from axillary lymph nodes draining the breast cancer. Using its own MiXCR run on the multiplex PCR reads, TCRdb lists one record per CDR3 protein. The table has approximately 200,000 distinct CDR3 sequences, around 29% seen once. Sequencing was performed on axillary lymph node tissue. These receptors all stem from a female donor with breast cancer. Some clones in this sample may be carry-over from other donors' samples.

This clonotype came up many times. The chain carries TRBV28 and TRBJ1-3; D may be TRBD1 (6 bases). Trimming removed 2 bases from V and 0 bases from J, with 14 bases in between. The germline CDR1 and CDR2 sequences are MDHEN and SYDVKM. CDR3 length: 17 amino acids. The CDR3 region has the DNA TGTGCCAGCAGTTTAGTTGGAGGGGGGAACTCTGGAAACACCATATATTTT. Translation: CASSLVGGGNSGNTIYF.

There are many counts of this clonotype. The V and J genes are TRBV5-8 and TRBJ2-7; D unclear. The CDR3 length is 12 residues. Trimming removed 0 bases from V and 6 bases from J, with 7 bases in between. The germline CDR1 and CDR2 sequences are SGHTS and YDEGEE. The CDR3 region is CASSLGVSEQYF. In DNA, the CDR3 is TGTGCCAGCAGCTTGGGGGTTAGCGAGCAGTACTTC.

The V and J genes are TRBV25-1 and TRBJ1-6; no clear D gene. V lost 9 bases and J 6 bases, leaving 33 bases between the germline ends. This CDR3 has 20 amino acids. Germline V gives CDR1 MGHDK, CDR2 SYGVNS. The CDR3 sequence: CARILSQDLEEYAFNSPLHF. The DNA of the CDR3 is TGTGCCAGGATTCTCAGCCAAGATCTGGAGGAGTACGCTTTTAATTCACCCCTCCACTTT.

Concerning this clonotype: A much larger clone differs by one base, so this may be a read error. The chain uses TRBV5-4 and TRBJ2-2, with D possibly called TRBD1 or TRBD2 (6 bases each). The germline V gene encodes CDR1 SGHNT and CDR2 YYREEE (reference sequence). CDR3 length equals 17 residues. V lost 1 base and J lost 1, with 14 bases in between. CDR3 amino acids: CASSLRLGGRNTGELFF. The CDR3 DNA is TGTGCCAGCAGCTTGCGGTTAGGGGGGAGGAACACCGGGGAGCTGTTTTTT. Complete variable domain (other parts from reference TRBV5-4 and TRBJ2-2): ETGVTQSPTHLIKTRGQQVTLRCSSQSGHNTVSWYQQALGQGPQFIFQYYREEENGRGNFPPRFSGLQFPNYSSELNVNALELDDSALYLCASSLRLGGRNTGELFFGEGSRLTVL.

Remarks on this clonotype: This may arise from a read error, as a much more abundant clone is one base away. The rearrangement uses TRBV5-1 and TRBJ2-7; D is unclear. Per germline, CDR1 SGHRS and CDR2 YFSETQ. The CDR3 length is 16 residues. The CDR3 spells CTSSRDGQVPSYEQYF. The DNA for the CDR3 is TGCACCAGTTCTAGGGATGGGCAGGTCCCCTCCTACGAGCAGTACTTC.

In its sample, this clonotype was seen many times. The chain couples TRBV19 to TRBJ1-5; TRBD1 matches at 7 bases. This CDR3 is built from 15 residues. V lost 1 base and J lost 2; bases outside the gene matches: 2. Germline V CDR1 and CDR2: LNHDA, SQIVND (reference sequence). The CDR3 loop reads CASSIGQGRNQPQHF. CDR3 DNA: TGTGCCAGTAGTATAGGACAGGGTCGCAATCAGCCCCAGCATTTT.

This clonotype was picked up many times. This sequence joins TRBV12-3 or TRBV12-4 and TRBJ1-1; D is unclear. The V and J ends lost 6 bases and 0 bases respectively, with 11 bases between them. CDR3 length: 14 amino acids. The CDR3: CASRTTLMNTEAFF. CDR3 DNA sequence: TGTGCCAGCAGGACCACACTCATGAACACTGAAGCTTTCTTT.

This clonotype was counted only a few times. The rearrangement links TRBV5-4 to TRBJ2-1; D may be TRBD1 (5 bases). The CDR3 runs 15 residues. Germline lookup yields CDR1 SGHNT and CDR2 YYREEE (reference sequence). V lost 0 bases and J 6 bases, leaving 13 bases between the germline ends. The CDR3: CASSLVQALGNEQFF. The DNA for the CDR3 is TGTGCCAGCAGCTTGGTACAGGCCCTCGGCAATGAGCAGTTCTTC.

This clonotype has at least ten counts. The chain links TRBV6-6 to TRBJ2-7, with D possibly called TRBD1 or TRBD2 (5 bases each). The CDR3 sequence is 14 residues long. Germline V gives CDR1 MNHNY, CDR2 SVGAGI (reference sequence). V was trimmed by 8 bases and J by 0 bases, leaving 14 bases between them. Here the CDR3 DNA reads TGTGCCAGCGAGGGACCCCGGGGCTCCTACGAGCAGTACTTC. Translating it yields CASEGPRGSYEQYF.

This clonotype was counted many times. The chain is built from TRBV20-1 and TRBJ2-7; D ambiguous. The germline CDR1 and CDR2 sequences are DFQATT and SNEGSKA (reference sequence). V was clipped by 3 bases and J by 2 bases, with 11 bases between them. This CDR3 spans 13 amino acids. The CDR3 spells CSARLRATYEQYF. Written as DNA, the CDR3 is TGCAGTGCTAGGCTCCGAGCCACCTACGAGCAGTACTTC.

This clonotype was detected ten times or more. This rearrangement joins TRBV19 to TRBJ1-2; 8 bases map to TRBD1. Unmatched junction bases numbered 7, after V lost 9 bases and J lost 7 bases. The CDR3 covers 12 residues. Germline V gives CDR1 LNHDA, CDR2 SQIVND (reference sequence). CDR3 amino acids: CASKDRESGYTF. DNA for the CDR3: TGTGCCAGCAAGGACAGGGAATCTGGCTACACCTTC.

This sequence joins TRBV28 and TRBJ1-2, with a tentative D call TRBD1 (6 bases). This CDR3 has 19 residues. Germline V gives CDR1 MDHEN, CDR2 SYDVKM. Trimming pared 4 bases from V and 5 bases from J, leaving 29 bases between. In DNA form, the CDR3 reads TGTGCCAGCAGTTCGATCCACACAGGGACTGGGCTTCTTAGTTATGGCTACACCTTC. Translation: CASSSIHTGTGLLSYGYTF.

This clonotype has a handful of counts. A much larger clone sits a single nucleotide away, making a read error possible. The gene calls are TRBV5-6 and TRBJ1-2; D remains ambiguous. The V and J ends lost 4 bases and 4 bases respectively, with 11 bases between them. Germline lookup yields CDR1 SGHDT and CDR2 YYEEEE. The CDR3 runs to 13 residues. The CDR3 DNA sequence: TGTGCCAGCAGCCCCCGGCCTACCTATGGCTACACCTTC. Amino acids: CASSPRPTYGYTF.

This clonotype was seen more than once but under ten times. This clone may be a read error of a much larger clone one base away. The CDR3 does not close with the conserved phenylalanine or tryptophan, likely indicating a read error. V is TRBV9 and J is TRBJ2-1; D remains unclear. The CDR3 length is 13 residues. CDR1 is SGDLS and CDR2 is YYNGEE in the germline V gene. Trimming stripped 2 bases from V and 8 bases from J, with 11 bases between. CDR3 sequence: CASSVYRRDEQFS. CDR3 sequence (DNA): TGTGCCAGCAGCGTTTACCGCCGAGATGAGCAGTTCTCC.

The chain recombines TRBV5-1 with TRBJ2-3; the D gene is possibly TRBD2 (7 bases). CDR3 length equals 16 residues. Germline CDR1 is SGHRS and CDR2 is YFSETQ. V lost 1 base to trimming and J lost 2 bases, with 14 bases between them. The chain's CDR3 is CASSLTGGLVTDTQYF. The DNA of the CDR3 is TGCGCCAGCAGCTTGACGGGGGGCCTTGTCACAGATACGCAGTATTTT.

This clonotype appeared a single time. The CDR3 nucleotides are TGTGCCAGCAGCCCCGGTAGGGGGAACAATGAGCAGTTCTTC. This codes for CASSPGRGNNEQFF. The chain couples TRBV7-2 to TRBJ2-1; D perhaps matches TRBD1 (6 bases). The CDR3 contains 14 residues. V lost 5 bases and J lost 5, with 13 bases in between. The germline V gene has CDR1 SGHTA and CDR2 FQGNSA.

Concerning this clonotype: The junction departs from the called germline gene at one end, perhaps through a read error. The rearrangement joins TRBV20-1 to TRBJ2-3, with TRBD2 identical over 8 bases. In germline, CDR1 is DFQATT, CDR2 SNEGSKA (reference sequence). The CDR3 spans 14 residues. Here the CDR3 reads CSGRVSGESATQYF. Here the CDR3 DNA reads TGCAGTGGTAGAGTTAGCGGGGAGTCGGCTACGCAGTATTTT.

The V and J genes are TRBV29-1 and TRBJ1-4, with TRBD1 matching 8 bases. Germline V CDR1 and CDR2: SQVTM, ANQGSEA. The ends lost 6 bases at V and 0 bases at J; junction bases unmatched: 21. There are 20 residues in the CDR3. CDR3 in DNA: TGCAGCGTACACGATCTCAGGGGGCGAGCTGAATTTGCAACTAATGAAAAACTGTTTTTT. Translating gives CSVHDLRGRAEFATNEKLFF.

The chain couples TRBV19 to TRBJ1-4, with D tentatively TRBD1 (5 bases). V was pared by 5 bases and J by 13 bases, with 26 bases between. The CDR3 extends over 16 amino acids. Germline V gene sequence: CDR1 LNHDA, CDR2 SQIVND (reference sequence). The CDR3 spells CASSPSKGRETRRLFF. CDR3 nucleotides: TGTGCCAGTAGTCCCTCTAAGGGGAGGGAGACCCGGCGACTGTTTTTT.

This clonotype showed up many times. The chain uses TRBV11-3 and TRBJ2-3; TRBD2 matches at 7 bases. This CDR3 is 17 amino acids long. The germline CDR1 and CDR2 sequences are SGHNT and YENEEA. The V and J ends lost 5 bases and 2 bases, in that order; junction bases with no gene match: 13. The CDR3 DNA sequence: TGTGCCAGCAGCGGCCGCGAAGCGGGACTCTCCACAGATACGCAGTATTTT. Translating it yields CASSGREAGLSTDTQYF.

This clonotype showed up just a few times. Just one base apart from a much larger clone, this may be a read error. The gene calls are TRBV19 and TRBJ1-2; D is unclear. Germline V gene data show CDR1 as LNHDA and CDR2 as SQIVND (reference sequence). Trimming pared 7 bases from V and 5 bases from J, leaving 8 bases between. This CDR3 has 11 amino acids. DNA for the CDR3: TGTGCCAGTAATATTAAGTATGGCTACACCTTC. Encoded protein: CASNIKYGYTF.

This clonotype was seen a few times. The V call is TRBV6-6, the J call TRBJ2-1; D possibly corresponds to TRBD1 (5 bases). Germline V gene data show CDR1 as MNHNY and CDR2 as SVGAGI (reference sequence). The V end was cut by 5 bases, the J end by 4 bases, with 21 bases between. This CDR3 spans 17 amino acids. The CDR3 protein is CASSHFGREQEYNEQFF. In DNA, the CDR3 is TGTGCCAGCAGTCACTTCGGCAGGGAACAAGAGTACAATGAGCAGTTCTTC.

This clonotype was seen ten or more times. The chain links TRBV20-1 to TRBJ1-3; TRBD1 agrees at 7 bases. The CDR3 sequence is 12 residues long. CDR1 DFQATT and CDR2 SNEGSKA come from the germline V gene (reference sequence). With 8 bases clipped from V and 0 bases from J, the junction kept 1 base outside the gene matches. This CDR3 is CSSGGSGNTIYF. In DNA, the CDR3 is TGCAGTTCAGGGGGCTCTGGAAACACCATATATTTT.

This clonotype was detected a few times. A much larger clone lies a single base off, so this may be a read error. This sequence joins TRBV20-1 and TRBJ2-7; 16 nucleotides agree with TRBD2. The V gene end was trimmed by 7 bases and the J gene end by 0 bases; junction bases not matched to a gene: 6. Per germline, CDR1 DFQATT and CDR2 SNEGSKA (reference sequence). There are 16 residues in the CDR3. The CDR3 nucleotides are TGCAGTGTGGGGACTAGCGGGGGGGGATCCTCCTACGAGCAGTACTTC. It translates to CSVGTSGGGSSYEQYF.

This clonotype was observed many times. This chain joins TRBV20-1 and TRBJ2-5; D uncertain. The CDR3 runs 10 residues. CDR1 is DFQATT and CDR2 is SNEGSKA in the germline V gene (reference sequence). The V gene lost 3 bases and the J gene lost 5 bases, with 4 bases spanning the gap. CDR3 nucleotides: TGCAGTGCTAGGGGGGAGACCCAGTACTTC. Residues: CSARGETQYF.

This clonotype was recorded at least ten times. The rearrangement joins TRBV20-1 to TRBJ2-1, with TRBD1 matching 9 bases. J lost 6 bases, V lost 0 bases, and 6 bases had no gene match. The CDR3 contains 15 residues. Per the germline V gene, CDR1 is DFQATT and CDR2 is SNEGSKA (reference sequence). The CDR3 region has the DNA TGCAGTGCTAGAGACCCGGGACAGGGTGGCAATGAGCAGTTCTTC. Its protein is CSARDPGQGGNEQFF.

Of note for this clonotype: Just one base apart from a much larger clone, this may be a read error. The V call is TRBV7-9, the J call TRBJ2-7, with D possibly TRBD1 on 6 matching bases. Germline lookup yields CDR1 SEHNR and CDR2 FQNEAQ (reference sequence). The CDR3 spans 14 residues. CDR3 sequence reads: CASSSGASSYEQCF. The CDR3 nucleotides read TGTGCCAGCAGCTCAGGGGCAAGCTCCTACGAGCAGTGCTTC.

The chain couples TRBV7-3 to TRBJ2-7; 9 bases line up with TRBD2. Germline V gene data show CDR1 as SGHTA and CDR2 as FQGTGA. The CDR3 is 13 residues long. The V gene end was trimmed by 5 bases and the J gene end by 6 bases; junction bases not matched to a gene: 5. The CDR3 DNA reads TGTGCCAGCAGCCCTGCGGGGGGGCTCGAGCAGTACTTC. Its translation is CASSPAGGLEQYF.